Described below is a single T cell receptor (beta chain) sequence and its context. Antigen specificity is unknown. Per the germline V gene, CDR1 is DFQATT and CDR2 is SNEGSKA (reference sequence). After removal of 5 bases from V and 4 bases from J, the junction contained 8 bases not matched to a gene. The CDR3 sequence is 13 residues long. Quantitative 5'-RACE was performed with molecular barcodes, and it yielded the TCR beta libraries. TCRdb called the 5' RACE reads again in MiXCR, with one record for every CDR3 protein. The table records tens of thousands of distinct CDR3 sequences, about a sixth of them present only once. This sample is drawn from a study of CD8 T cells in ankylosing spondylitis. Overall study results and limits: Clones linked to disease were reported to show significant enrichment in matched ankylosing spondylitis synovial fluid. Fewer than 10 highly homologous variants made up a TCR beta motif that seemed to typify ankylosing spondylitis blood. Disease-linked clones proved CD8+ and comparatively uncommon in peripheral blood.

Specimen: blood. The chain is built from TRBV20-1 and TRBJ2-7; 7 bases fit TRBD1. This receptor was obtained from a male donor with ankylosing spondylitis or in good health (not recorded which). In DNA, the CDR3 is TGCAGTGCTTCCGACAGGGCCAGTTACGAGCAGTACTTC. This translates into CSASDRASYEQYF.